The entry below describes one TCR beta chain. Generated by immunoSEQ multiplex PCR, the TCRdb table keeps only in-frame clones and is missing some. This table has roughly 71,000 clones, 95% to 96% appearing once. This entry is derived from a study of technical replicates of blood from several donors. The ends lost 4 bases at V and 9 bases at J; junction bases unmatched: 12. This CDR3 is 15 amino acids long. Germline V gene data show CDR1 as MRHNA and CDR2 as SNTAGT. The material sequenced was T cells isolated from PBMCs. This TCR was sampled from a human donor in good health. The chain has TRBV6-4 and TRBJ2-1; 7 nucleotides align to TRBD2. CDR3 in DNA: TGTGCCAGCAGTGTTGAGGCTAGCGGCACGGGTGAGCAGTTCTTC. Translating it yields CASSVEASGTGEQFF.